The 12 T cell receptor beta chains below were found in one sample sequenced in a study of T-cell memory formation after mild COVID-19. In TCRdb, the 5' RACE reads were re-called with MiXCR into one record per CDR3 protein. The table includes 300,000 to 400,000 distinct CDR3 sequences, 13% to 15% detected once. The sample consisted of PBMCs or a T cell subset sorted from them (not recorded which). The receptor set was obtained from a man between 18 and 35 years old who had mild COVID-19 (a few samples of this study predate the infection). Cell type and time point are not known.

This clonotype was counted between two and nine times. The V gene is TRBV4-1, the J gene TRBJ2-5, with TRBD2 matching over 8 bases. The V gene end was trimmed by 4 bases and the J gene end by 2 bases; junction bases not matched to a gene: 6. The CDR3 runs 15 residues. CDR1 is MGHRA and CDR2 is YSYEKL in the germline V gene. In DNA, the CDR3 is TGCGCCAGCAGCCCCCCTCCGGGGGGGCAAGAGACCCAGTACTTC. It codes for CASSPPPGGQETQYF.

V is TRBV6-5 and J is TRBJ2-7; D is unclear. V gave up 2 bases and J gave up 5 bases, with 16 bases separating them. Germline CDR1 reads MNHEY; CDR2 reads SVGAGI. This CDR3 comprises 15 residues. The CDR3 is CASSYNGFSAHEQYF. The CDR3 DNA reads as TGTGCCAGCAGTTACAACGGCTTCTCAGCGCACGAGCAGTACTTC.

The rearrangement links TRBV20-1 to TRBJ2-3; perhaps D is TRBD1 or TRBD2 (6 bases each). Per the germline V gene, CDR1 is DFQATT and CDR2 is SNEGSKA (reference sequence). CDR3 length: 14 residues. V was clipped by 2 bases and J by 0 bases, with 9 bases between them. CDR3 in amino acids: CSARWGASTDTQYF. Written as DNA, the CDR3 is TGCAGTGCTAGATGGGGGGCTAGCACAGATACGCAGTATTTT.

This clonotype turned up a few times. This chain joins TRBV18 and TRBJ1-1; D unresolved. The V gene's germline CDR1 is KGHSH and CDR2 LQKENI. This CDR3 is built from 12 residues. Trimming removed 5 bases at V and 2 bases at J, with 6 bases between. DNA for the CDR3: TGTGCCAGCTCAGCAGGCAACACTGAAGCTTTCTTT. It is translated as CASSAGNTEAFF.

This chain uses TRBV7-3 with TRBJ2-5; either TRBD1 or TRBD2 may supply D (5 bases each). This CDR3 is 15 amino acids long. In germline, CDR1 is SGHTA, CDR2 FQGTGA. The V and J ends lost 5 bases and 5 bases respectively, with 18 bases between them. DNA of the CDR3: TGTGCCAGCAGCCGGACGGGTGGGGCTAGCGAGACCCAGTACTTC. As protein: CASSRTGGASETQYF.

The chain joins TRBV24-1 to TRBJ2-5; the match to TRBD1 covers 8 bases. V shed 3 bases and J 1 base; nucleotides not matched to a gene: 18. Per germline, CDR1 KGHDR and CDR2 SFDVKD. CDR3 length: 20 amino acids. CDR3 DNA sequence: TGTGCCACCAGTGATCTCGTGGGGACAGGCCGTTTGGGGGTCCAAGAGACCCAGTACTTC. Translation gives CATSDLVGTGRLGVQETQYF.

In this sample, this clonotype turned up a few times. An end of the junction differs from the germline gene, which may be a read error. V is TRBV7-9 and J is TRBJ2-1; a possible D gene is TRBD1 (5 bases). The CDR3 is 15 residues long. Germline V gene sequence: CDR1 SEHNR, CDR2 FQNEAQ (reference sequence). The CDR3 nucleotides read TGTGCCAGCAGCCTCGCCCCAGGGTCCTTCAATGAGCAGTTCTTC. Translation: CASSLAPGSFNEQFF.

This chain uses TRBV2 with TRBJ2-7; 9 nucleotides match TRBD1. Germline CDR1 and CDR2: SNHLY and FYNNEI. V trimming: 7 bases; J trimming: 0 bases; junction bases outside the gene matches: 7. This CDR3 has 15 amino acids. In nucleotides, the CDR3 is TGTGCCAGCACCTACGACAGGGGGAGCTCCTACGAGCAGTACTTC. It specifies CASTYDRGSSYEQYF. Using reference TRBV2 and TRBJ2-7 for the parts outside the CDR3, the full variable domain is EPEVTQTPSHQVTQMGQEVILRCVPISNHLYFYWYRQILGQKVEFLVSFYNNEISEKSEIFDDQFSVERPDGSNFTLKIRSTKLEDSAMYFCASTYDRGSSYEQYFGPGTRLTVT.

This clonotype has a handful of counts. The V call is TRBV5-1, the J call TRBJ1-1; D is perhaps TRBD1 (6 bases). The CDR3 covers 15 residues. V gave up 0 bases and J gave up 7 bases, with 16 bases separating them. Germline V lookup: CDR1 SGHRS, CDR2 YFSETQ. The CDR3, as DNA: TGCGCCAGCAGCTTGGTCGGGGGGCAGCAGATTGAAGCTTTCTTT. It yields the protein CASSLVGGQQIEAFF.

This chain joins TRBV7-9 and TRBJ1-2; D is possibly TRBD1 (6 bases). The CDR3 sequence is 14 residues long. CDR1 is SEHNR, CDR2 FQNEAQ, per germline (reference sequence). The V end was cut by 5 bases, the J end by 3 bases, with 13 bases between. CDR3 bases: TGTGCCAGCAGCCCCCCGACAGGAGACTATGGCTACACCTTC. It translates to CASSPPTGDYGYTF. The whole variable domain, filled in from reference TRBV7-9 and TRBJ1-2, reads DTGVSQNPRHKITKRGQNVTFRCDPISEHNRLYWYRQTLGQGPEFLTYFQNEAQLEKSRLLSDRFSAERPKGSFSTLEIQRTEQGDSAMYLCASSPPTGDYGYTFGSGTRLTVV.

The chain is built from TRBV25-1 and TRBJ1-2; D gene uncertain. The V gene's germline CDR1 is MGHDK and CDR2 SYGVNS. The CDR3 is made up of 14 amino acids. V was cut by 3 bases and J by 5 bases, with 13 bases left in between. For the CDR3, the DNA is TGTGCCAGCAGTGATGTCCAGGACTGGTATGGCTACACCTTC. This sequence encodes CASSDVQDWYGYTF.

This clonotype was seen only a few times. The chain links TRBV4-1 to TRBJ1-5; possibly TRBD1 for D (6 bases). Trimming removed 0 bases at V and 6 bases at J, with 15 bases between. The CDR3 runs 16 residues. Germline values: CDR1 MGHRA, CDR2 YSYEKL. CDR3 region: CASSQDPGAKGQPQHF. In nucleotides, the CDR3 is TGCGCCAGCAGCCAAGACCCGGGGGCCAAGGGTCAGCCCCAGCATTTT.